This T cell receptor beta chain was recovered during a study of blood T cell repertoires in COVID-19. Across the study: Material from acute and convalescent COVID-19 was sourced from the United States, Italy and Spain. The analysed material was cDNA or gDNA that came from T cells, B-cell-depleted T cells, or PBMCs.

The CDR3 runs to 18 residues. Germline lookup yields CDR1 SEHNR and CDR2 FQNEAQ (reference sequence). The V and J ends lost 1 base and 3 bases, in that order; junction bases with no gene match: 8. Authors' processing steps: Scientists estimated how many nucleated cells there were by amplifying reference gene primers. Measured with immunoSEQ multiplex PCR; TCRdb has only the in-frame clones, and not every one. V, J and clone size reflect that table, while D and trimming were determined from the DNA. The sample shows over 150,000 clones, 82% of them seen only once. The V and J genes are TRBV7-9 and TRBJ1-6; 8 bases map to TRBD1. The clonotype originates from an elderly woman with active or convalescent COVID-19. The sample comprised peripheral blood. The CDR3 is CASSLGGDRGRYNSPLHF. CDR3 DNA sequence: TGTGCCAGCAGCTTAGGGGGAGACAGGGGACGCTATAATTCACCCCTCCACTTT. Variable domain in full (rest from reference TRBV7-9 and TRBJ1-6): DTGVSQNPRHKITKRGQNVTFRCDPISEHNRLYWYRQTLGQGPEFLTYFQNEAQLEKSRLLSDRFSAERPKGSFSTLEIQRTEQGDSAMYLCASSLGGDRGRYNSPLHFGNGTRLTVT.